One T cell receptor beta chain is described in this entry. Its antigen is currently not known. Per-nucleotide qualities are absent, and no much larger clonotype sits a single base away. Inclusive of the bounding cysteine and phenylalanine, the CDR3 is 13 residues long. The retained sequence is limited to the CDR3, 39 bases, with the frame set at the first base. V gives up 7 bases and J gives up 6 bases, and the segment between their germline ends measures 15 bases. According to the germline V gene, CDR1 reads ENHRY and CDR2 reads SYGVKD. The data were taken from a study of OX40 agonist ivuxolimab in advanced cancers. Broadly, across the study: The costimulatory receptor OX40 (CD134) was targeted by ivuxolimab, a fully human IgG2 agonistic monoclonal antibody. Intravenous ivuxolimab was administered to patients every 2 weeks at six dose levels: 0.01, 0.1, 0.3, 1.5, 3 and 10 mg/kg. Of the approximately 50 dose-escalation patients, hepatocellular carcinoma was present in approximately 20, melanoma in approximately 15, renal cell carcinoma in 9 and head and neck cancer in 9. The dose-escalation cohort was about 87% male with a mean age of approximately 59 years, ranging from roughly 20 to 80. Patients were allowed to have had prior anti-PD-1, anti-PD-L1 or anti-CTLA-4 therapy, and 40% of the dose-escalation patients had been treated with checkpoint inhibitors. Three dose-escalation patients achieved partial responses, one with hepatocellular carcinoma and two with cutaneous melanoma. The point of sequencing TCRbeta in the periphery was to test whether ivuxolimab changed TCR sequence diversity and drove clonal T-cell expansion. The paper covers the monotherapy dose-escalation part of the phase I ivuxolimab trial, which included N ≈ 50 patients. The study at large found these results: Antigen specificity was not determined for the clonally expanded peripheral T cells. Low levels of normalized T-cell clonal expansion were also seen in some patients who did not respond. Clonal expansion of both CD4+ and CD8+ blood T cells was observed from baseline to week 6 at doses 0.1 to 3.0 mg/kg. In the 0.1-3.0 mg/kg groups, partial responders were among the patients with the lowest normalized peripheral clonal expansion, particularly in CD8+ T cells. After ivuxolimab, CD8+ T cells had more expanded clones than CD4+ T cells on average.

To sequence the TCRbeta CDR3 region, genomic DNA was isolated from the sorted cells. The immunoSEQ Assay was used for sequencing of TCRbeta CDR3 regions. TCRdb limited this immuneACCESS table to in-frame rearrangements with V and J called. A share of clones is missing; checked studies link under half to unresolved V genes, and the rest is unexplained. This sample comprises fewer than 40,000 clones, over 80% of them detected only once. Of the sample, about 22% is held by the ten largest clones. The trial excluded patients who had a history of autoimmune disease or who were on systemic immunosuppression. Peripheral blood for TCR sequencing was collected from all dose cohorts at baseline, on cycle 4 day 1, and on cycle 7 day 1. The samples were taken from a phase I, first-in-human, multicenter, open-label dose-escalation trial of ivuxolimab. Adults with locally advanced or metastatic melanoma, renal cell carcinoma, hepatocellular carcinoma or head and neck squamous cell carcinoma were enrolled in the trial. Before TCR sequencing, CD4+ T cells and CD8+ T cells were sorted from peripheral blood as separate populations.

The clonotype comes from an adult with an advanced solid tumor such as melanoma, head and neck, liver or kidney cancer. This chain is built from TRBV10-3 and TRBJ1-1, and the D gene may be TRBD1, 6 bases matching. Sequencing used CD4+ or CD8+ T cells sorted from blood, obtained in a trial of the OX40 agonist ivuxolimab. The CDR3 is CAIIGDTGAEAFF. The sequenced DNA: TGTGCCATCATCGGGGACACAGGCGCTGAAGCTTTCTTT.